These 15 T cell receptor beta chains originate from one sample sequenced in a study of blood T cells in healthy people across ages. Using a J-beta primer mix together with a sample-barcoded 5' primer, a second PCR was run for about 6 to 11 cycles. TCRdb re-called the 5' RACE reads with MiXCR, one entry per CDR3 protein. The profile shows roughly 1,800,000 distinct CDR3 sequences, just under 50% of them singletons. Specimen: blood. The receptors shown here come from a woman aged 40 to 50 in good health.

On this clonotype: A much larger clone differs from this one at a single base, so this may be a read error. This CDR3 reads CASSQWGSSTGTQYF. Written as DNA, the CDR3 is TGTGCCAGTAGCCAATGGGGATCTAGCACAGGTACGCAGTATTTT. The V gene is TRBV25-1, the J gene TRBJ2-3; possibly TRBD1 or TRBD2 for D (5 bases each). Germline CDR1 MGHDK, CDR2 SYGVNS. This CDR3 is 15 amino acids long.

This clonotype was counted many times. The chain recombines TRBV7-6 with TRBJ2-6, with no clear D. The CDR3 has 15 residues. Trimming pared 4 bases from V and 0 bases from J, leaving 7 bases between. Germline CDR1 and CDR2: SGHVS and FNYEAQ. CDR3 amino acids: CASSSIFSGANVLTF. As DNA, the CDR3 is TGTGCCAGCAGCTCTATTTTCTCTGGGGCCAACGTCCTGACTTTC.

This clonotype was recorded many times. The chain couples TRBV12-3 or TRBV12-4 to TRBJ2-5; 8 positions agree with TRBD1. CDR3 length equals 14 residues. With 4 bases clipped from V and 2 bases from J, the junction kept 3 bases outside the gene matches. CDR3 in amino acids: CASSSWDRQETQYF. CDR3 DNA: TGTGCCAGCAGTTCCTGGGACAGGCAAGAGACCCAGTACTTC.

The chain links TRBV5-1 to TRBJ2-3, with D hard to call. Germline CDR1 reads SGHRS; CDR2 reads YFSETQ. The CDR3 is 16 residues long. V shed 5 bases and J shed 2 bases, with 18 bases lying between them. CDR3 sequence (DNA): TGCGCCAGCAGTCCGCCAGGTACAGAGTACACAGATACGCAGTATTTT. As protein: CASSPPGTEYTDTQYF. Based on the CDR3 plus reference TRBV5-1 and TRBJ2-3, the full variable domain is KAGVTQTPRYLIKTRGQQVTLSCSPISGHRSVSWYQQTPGQGLQFLFEYFSETQRNKGNFPGRFSGRQFSNSRSEMNVSTLELGDSALYLCASSPPGTEYTDTQYFGPGTRLTVL.

V is TRBV7-9 and J is TRBJ2-5; 7 positions agree with TRBD2. Losses at the gene ends were 5 bases for V and 1 base for J; bases not matched to a gene: 19. CDR3 length: 19 amino acids. Germline V lookup: CDR1 SEHNR, CDR2 FQNEAQ (reference sequence). CDR3 DNA: TGTGCCAGCAGCCCCACCCCATTGGGGATGGGACTAACCCAAGAGACCCAGTACTTC. Translating gives CASSPTPLGMGLTQETQYF.

Only a few counts were recorded for this clonotype. V is TRBV4-1 and J is TRBJ2-3; 9 bases align to TRBD2. This CDR3 comprises 18 residues. After removal of 0 bases from V and 5 bases from J, the junction contained 12 bases not matched to a gene. The germline V gene encodes CDR1 MGHRA and CDR2 YSYEKL. CDR3 protein: CASSQEGSSGAYGDTQYF. The CDR3 DNA is TGCGCCAGCAGCCAAGAAGGTTCTAGCGGGGCCTACGGAGATACGCAGTATTTT.

The rearrangement uses TRBV20-1 and TRBJ2-4; tentatively, D is TRBD1 (5 bases). The CDR3 spans 14 residues. Germline assignment: CDR1 DFQATT and CDR2 SNEGSKA (reference sequence). V shed 0 bases and J shed 5 bases, with 11 bases lying between them. CDR3 nucleotide sequence: TGCAGTGCTAGAGACAGGGTGCGAGAAAACATTCAGTACTTC. It encodes CSARDRVRENIQYF.

V usage is TRBV5-1 and J usage is TRBJ1-6, with 7 bases lining up with TRBD1. The V segment lost 5 bases and the J segment 5 bases; nucleotides outside the gene matches: 10. Germline V CDR1 and CDR2: SGHRS, YFSETQ. This CDR3 has 16 residues. The DNA for the CDR3 is TGCGCCAGCAGTACTCAGGGGGTCGGAAATAATTCACCCCTCCACTTT. Its protein product is CASSTQGVGNNSPLHF.

This clonotype was seen ten or more times. The chain links TRBV12-3 or TRBV12-4 to TRBJ2-7; weak D call: TRBD1 (8 bases). The V end was cut by 5 bases, the J end by 5 bases, with 13 bases between. This CDR3 contains 13 residues. The CDR3 is CASSRTGTNEQYF. In DNA form, the CDR3 reads TGTGCCAGCAGTCGGACAGGGACTAACGAGCAGTACTTC.

This clonotype has just a few counts. The chain carries TRBV5-1 and TRBJ2-1; D is tentatively TRBD1 or TRBD2 (5 bases each). Germline V CDR1 and CDR2: SGHRS, YFSETQ. V lost 7 bases and J 8 bases, leaving 25 bases between the germline ends. CDR3 length: 16 residues. The CDR3 nucleotides are TGCGCCAGCGGACTGGACCCAGGGAGAGGAGTCGATGAGCAGTTCTTC. It encodes CASGLDPGRGVDEQFF.

The chain has TRBV10-3 and TRBJ1-1; a possible D gene is TRBD1 (5 bases). The V gene's germline CDR1 is ENHRY and CDR2 SYGVKD. The CDR3 totals 11 residues. Trimming took 3 bases from V and 11 from J, leaving 10 bases between them. The chain's CDR3 is CAISEGRDAFF. The CDR3 DNA reads TGTGCCATCAGTGAAGGCAGGGACGCTTTCTTT.

In its sample, this clonotype was seen once. The chain couples TRBV7-2 to TRBJ2-1; TRBD2 matches 12 bases. CDR1 and CDR2 from the germline V gene are SGHTA and FQGNSA. Germline trimming cut 6 bases from V and 3 bases from J; bases unmatched to any gene: 3. This CDR3 is built from 15 residues. The CDR3 DNA follows: TGTGCCAGCAGACGGACTAGCGGGATCTACAATGAGCAGTTCTTC. Its protein product is CASRRTSGIYNEQFF.

This clonotype was counted only a few times. The rearrangement links TRBV28 to TRBJ2-7, with 9 positions matching TRBD1. After removal of 4 bases from V and 5 bases from J, the junction contained 9 bases not matched to a gene. Germline CDR1 MDHEN, CDR2 SYDVKM. The CDR3 is 15 amino acids. CDR3 nucleotides: TGTGCCAGCAGTTCCTACTCCGACAGGGGGGACGAGCAGTACTTC. It yields the protein CASSSYSDRGDEQYF.

V gene TRBV4-2 combines with J gene TRBJ2-1; D possibly corresponds to TRBD1 (6 bases). V lost 2 bases and J 10 bases, leaving 9 bases between the germline ends. The CDR3 has 12 amino acids. Per the germline V gene, CDR1 is LGHNA and CDR2 is YNFKEQ. The CDR3 protein is CASSQPGTEQFF. The CDR3, as DNA: TGTGCCAGCAGCCAACCCGGGACAGAGCAGTTCTTC.

This clonotype was seen only once. The chain recombines TRBV10-3 with TRBJ1-6; D is possibly TRBD1 (6 bases). CDR3 length: 14 amino acids. Trimming took off 4 bases at V and 10 bases at J, with 14 bases between the two ends. CDR1 is ENHRY, CDR2 SYGVKD, per germline. The CDR3 sequence: CAISGSTGLSPLHF. The CDR3 bases are TGTGCCATCAGTGGGTCTACAGGGTTATCACCCCTCCACTTT.